One and the same sample provided the 23 T cell receptor beta chains below, sequenced in a study of identifying expanded T cells in peripheral blood. Using immunoSEQ multiplex PCR, the repertoire was profiled, and TCRdb retains in-frame clones only, with some absent. The data show approximately 79,000 clones, about 90% seen once. The sequencing sample was made of blood. These receptors were obtained from a person aged 18 to 70 in good health.

The rearrangement joins TRBV19 to TRBJ2-1, with 10 bases identical to TRBD1. The ends lost 6 bases at V and 1 base at J; junction bases unmatched: 3. Germline V lookup: CDR1 LNHDA, CDR2 SQIVND (reference sequence). The CDR3 is made up of 15 amino acids. Here the CDR3 reads CASRRTGGSYNEQFF. DNA of the CDR3: TGTGCCAGTAGGCGGACAGGGGGATCCTACAATGAGCAGTTCTTC.

This chain uses TRBV19 with TRBJ2-3; D gene uncertain. V was shortened by 6 bases and J by 0 bases, with 10 bases between the two germline ends. The CDR3 spans 14 residues. Per germline, CDR1 LNHDA and CDR2 SQIVND (reference sequence). The DNA for the CDR3 is TGTGCCAGTAGCCCTACTGGGAGCACAGATACGCAGTATTTT. Translation: CASSPTGSTDTQYF.

The CDR3, as DNA: TGTGCCAGCAGCTTAGGGGTTGGGGTGACAGAGAAAGAGACCCAGTACTTC. Translating gives CASSLGVGVTEKETQYF. The chain uses TRBV7-9 and TRBJ2-5; a possible D gene is TRBD1 (5 bases). The V gene's germline CDR1 is SEHNR and CDR2 FQNEAQ (reference sequence). V was shortened by 1 base and J by 3 bases, with 18 bases between the two germline ends. CDR3 length: 17 amino acids.

V is TRBV7-2 and J is TRBJ1-4; unclear D gene. The V end lost 5 bases, the J end lost 5 bases, and 9 bases lay between the germline ends. CDR3 length: 13 residues. Germline loops: CDR1 SGHTA, CDR2 FQGNSA. CDR3 in amino acids: CASSRTGNEKLFF. The CDR3 nucleotides are TGTGCCAGCAGCCGGACCGGGAATGAAAAACTGTTTTTT.

In regard to this clone: As the CDR3 is not closed by the conserved phenylalanine or tryptophan, this likely results from a read error. No DNA is shown, since the ends of the CDR3 on it are uncertain; the CDR3 is the one TCRdb lists. V is TRBV28 and J is TRBJ2-3; TRBD2 is taken as the D call from the table, unchecked against the DNA. The germline V gene encodes CDR1 MDHEN and CDR2 SYDVKM. The CDR3 region is 14 residues in length, termini included. The chain's CDR3 is CASRASGSRAWSAI.

The chain links TRBV5-1 to TRBJ2-3, with TRBD1 as a possible D gene (6 bases). Germline CDR1 is SGHRS and CDR2 is YFSETQ. Trimming stripped 2 bases from V and 4 bases from J, with 11 bases between. This CDR3 is built from 14 residues. CDR3 sequence reads: CASSLSGGADTQYF. CDR3 DNA: TGCGCCAGCAGCTTATCTGGGGGCGCAGATACGCAGTATTTT.

The chain couples TRBV27 to TRBJ2-4, with D possibly TRBD1 on 6 matching bases. Germline-derived CDR1 and CDR2 are MNHEY and SMNVEV (reference sequence). Between the trimmed V and J ends, which lost 6 bases and 6 bases, there was a span of 21 bases. There are 16 residues in the CDR3. The DNA for the CDR3 is TGTGCCAGCAGCCCCCCAGGGGCGCGGGTCCCAAACATTCAGTACTTC. Residues: CASSPPGARVPNIQYF.

The chain is built from TRBV6-1 and TRBJ1-6, with 10 nucleotides matching TRBD1. The CDR3 runs 15 residues. Germline loops: CDR1 MNHNS, CDR2 SASEGT. Unmatched junction bases numbered 5, after V lost 7 bases and J lost 5 bases. The CDR3 coding sequence is TGTGCCAGCACCCTTGACAGGGGGCATAATTCACCCCTCCACTTT. Residues: CASTLDRGHNSPLHF.

The genes are TRBV7-9 and TRBJ2-2; D uncertain. V was trimmed by 5 bases and J by 0 bases, leaving 4 bases between them. Germline lookup yields CDR1 SEHNR and CDR2 FQNEAQ (reference sequence). The CDR3 totals 13 residues. The DNA of the CDR3 is TGTGCCAGCAGCCCCTCGAACACCGGGGAGCTGTTTTTT. Amino acids: CASSPSNTGELFF.

The chain couples TRBV6-5 to TRBJ1-1; no clear D gene. V was cut by 3 bases and J by 1 base, with 6 bases left in between. Looked up from germline, CDR1 is MNHEY and CDR2 is SVGAGI. This CDR3 is built from 13 residues. CDR3 coding DNA: TGTGCCAGCAGTTATTATGGGAACACTGAAGCTTTCTTT. This gives the protein CASSYYGNTEAFF.

V gene TRBV29-1 combines with J gene TRBJ2-7, with 7 bases lining up with TRBD2. Germline values: CDR1 SQVTM, CDR2 ANQGSEA. The CDR3 loop spans 16 amino acids. V was pared by 4 bases and J by 3 bases, with 15 bases of the junction left unmatched. The CDR3 protein is CSVGAQNGGLIYEQYF. DNA of the CDR3: TGCAGCGTTGGGGCCCAAAACGGGGGGTTAATCTACGAGCAGTACTTC.

The CDR3 here is CASSETGSLKGFF. Written as DNA, the CDR3 is TGCGCCAGCAGTGAAACGGGTAGCCTGAAGGGTTTCTTT. V gene TRBV10-1 combines with J gene TRBJ1-1; D unresolved. The germline gives CDR1 WNHNN, CDR2 SYGVQD (reference sequence). The CDR3 covers 13 residues. Trimming left V 3 bases short and J 13 bases short, with 18 bases between.

This clone was recorded a few times. The chain uses TRBV6-5 and TRBJ1-6; TRBD1 might be the D (5 bases). CDR3 length: 15 amino acids. CDR1 is MNHEY, CDR2 SVGAGI, per germline. V was clipped by 6 bases and J by 7 bases, with 16 bases between them. The CDR3 is CASSSAGTVNSPLHF. The CDR3, as DNA: TGTGCCAGCAGCTCGGCCGGGACGGTGAATTCACCCCTCCACTTT.

J is TRBJ1-1 and V is TRBV5-1, with D possibly being TRBD1 (5 bases). The germline V gene encodes CDR1 SGHRS and CDR2 YFSETQ. Trimming removed 0 bases at V and 2 bases at J, with 11 bases between. The CDR3 runs to 15 residues. The DNA for the CDR3 is TGCGCCAGCAGCTTGGCCGGGGCATCAAACACTGAAGCTTTCTTT. Amino acids: CASSLAGASNTEAFF.

The chain recombines TRBV11-2 with TRBJ1-4; D gene ambiguous. The V gene lost 8 bases and the J gene lost 5 bases, with 6 bases spanning the gap. This CDR3 has 11 residues. Germline CDR1 SGHAT, CDR2 FQNNGV. In DNA, the CDR3 is TGTGCCAGCGGATTAAATGAAAAACTGTTTTTT. It yields the protein CASGLNEKLFF.

J is TRBJ2-2 and V is TRBV7-8; tentatively, D is TRBD1 or TRBD2 (5 bases each). This CDR3 spans 16 amino acids. V lost 2 bases, J lost 2 bases, and 12 bases lay in between. Germline CDR1 SGHVS, CDR2 FQNEAQ. Here the CDR3 reads CASSLLGTLNTGELFF. CDR3 nucleotide sequence: TGTGCCAGCAGCTTACTTGGGACGCTTAACACCGGGGAGCTGTTTTTT.

J is TRBJ2-7 and V is TRBV10-3; D is unresolved. The CDR3 consists of 13 residues. The V gene lost 3 bases and the J gene lost 0 bases, with 6 bases spanning the gap. Germline V CDR1 and CDR2: ENHRY, SYGVKD. The CDR3 protein is CAISEPGSYEQYF. The CDR3 bases are TGTGCCATCAGTGAACCCGGCTCCTACGAGCAGTACTTC.

This rearrangement joins TRBV14 to TRBJ2-1; D possibly corresponds to TRBD1 (6 bases). Germline V gives CDR1 SGHDN, CDR2 FVKESK. This CDR3 contains 13 residues. Trimming took 4 bases from V and 6 from J, leaving 10 bases between them. This CDR3 is CASSRRGANEQFF. The CDR3 DNA reads TGTGCCAGCAGCCGCAGGGGTGCCAATGAGCAGTTCTTC.

This clone was seen once. V usage is TRBV11-2 and J usage is TRBJ2-2; D call uncertain. V lost 4 bases and J 2 bases, leaving 5 bases between the germline ends. Germline CDR1 is SGHAT and CDR2 is FQNNGV. The CDR3 consists of 13 residues. DNA of the CDR3: TGTGCCAGCAGCTCTACAAACACCGGGGAGCTGTTTTTT. The encoded protein is CASSSTNTGELFF.

The chain employs TRBV18 and TRBJ2-5, with 10 bases that match TRBD2. Germline CDR1 is KGHSH and CDR2 is LQKENI. J was trimmed by 2 bases and V by 5 bases; bases with no gene match: 5. The CDR3 is 15 residues long. The chain's CDR3 is CASSWTSGSQETQYF. The CDR3, as DNA: TGTGCCAGCTCATGGACTAGCGGCTCACAAGAGACCCAGTACTTC.

The chain links TRBV5-5 to TRBJ2-3; perhaps TRBD1 as D (7 bases). The CDR3 is made up of 16 amino acids. The germline V and J ends were trimmed by 4 bases and 2 bases, with 17 bases remaining between them. Per the germline V gene, CDR1 is SGHKS and CDR2 is YYEKEE (reference sequence). The chain's CDR3 is CASSPSGGRVTDTQYF. As DNA, the CDR3 is TGTGCCAGCAGCCCGTCAGGGGGGCGCGTCACAGATACGCAGTATTTT. The full variable domain, rest sourced from reference TRBV5-5 and TRBJ2-3, is DAGVTQSPTHLIKTRGQQVTLRCSPISGHKSVSWYQQVLGQGPQFIFQYYEKEERGRGNFPDRFSARQFPNYSSELNVNALLLGDSALYLCASSPSGGRVTDTQYFGPGTRLTVL.

This rearrangement joins TRBV27 to TRBJ2-7; maybe TRBD2 (6 bases). The CDR3 has 16 residues. From germline, CDR1 is MNHEY and CDR2 SMNVEV (reference sequence). The V gene lost 5 bases and the J gene lost 0 bases, with 17 bases spanning the gap. CDR3 coding DNA: TGTGCCAGCAGTCCGCGGGACCTTCGGAGCTCCTACGAGCAGTACTTC. Translating it yields CASSPRDLRSSYEQYF.

The CDR3, as DNA: TGCGCCAGCAGCTTGGCGGGCAGGGGGCTGAATGGCTACACCTTC. The encoded protein is CASSLAGRGLNGYTF. The V and J genes are TRBV5-1 and TRBJ1-2, with 8 bases fitting TRBD1. The CDR3 is 15 residues long. With V trimmed by 0 bases and J by 6 bases, 7 bases remained unmatched. Germline CDR1 and CDR2: SGHRS and YFSETQ.